Below, 25 T cell receptor beta chains from the same sample are listed, as sequenced in a study of metastatic and nonmetastatic thyroid tumors. TCRdb reanalyzed the PCR reads via MiXCR. This table has some 86,000 clones, around 13% appearing once. Thyroid surgery took place with no prior treatment in any patient. Sequenced: tumor tissue. The receptors originated from a female donor with papillary thyroid cancer or a benign thyroid nodule (not recorded which). Some clones in this sample may be carry-over from other donors' samples.

In this sample, this clone turned up many times. The V and J genes are TRBV11-3 and TRBJ1-2, with D unresolved. From germline, CDR1 is SGHNT and CDR2 YENEEA. V was trimmed by 5 bases and J by 6 bases, leaving 16 bases between them. There are 14 residues in the CDR3. CDR3 residues: CASSEPLGKNGYTF. The CDR3 nucleotides read TGTGCCAGCAGCGAGCCCCTAGGAAAAAATGGCTACACCTTC.

About this clone: Given a much more abundant clone one base away, this may be a read error. The V call is TRBV29-1, the J call TRBJ1-6; unclear D gene. This CDR3 region has 13 residues. Trimming shortened V by 5 bases and J by 4 bases, and 9 bases separated the two germline ends. Germline V gene data show CDR1 as SQVTM and CDR2 as ANQGSEA. The CDR3 protein is CSVCGEYNSPLHF. CDR3 sequence (DNA): TGCAGCGTTTGTGGGGAGTATAATTCACCCCTCCACTTT.

This clone occurred many times. This sequence may be a read error, since a much larger clone differs from it by one base. The chain is built from TRBV27 and TRBJ2-7, with D maybe TRBD2 (5 bases). Trimming shortened V by 5 bases and J by 7 bases, and 18 bases separated the two germline ends. From germline, CDR1 is MNHEY and CDR2 SMNVEV (reference sequence). The CDR3 totals 14 residues. CDR3 protein: CASSPVVGATEQYF. For the CDR3, the DNA is TGTGCCAGCAGTCCAGTGGTGGGAGCGACGGAGCAGTACTTC.

Concerning this clone itself: This may arise from a read error, as a much more abundant clone is one base away. Additional DNA sequences in this sample encode the identical CDR3. This chain uses TRBV10-3 with TRBJ2-1; the match to TRBD2 covers 10 bases. Germline CDR1 is ENHRY and CDR2 is SYGVKD. CDR3 length: 12 amino acids. The CDR3 coding sequence is TGTGCAATCAGCGGGAGGGCCGATGAGCAGTTCTTC. As protein: CAISGRADEQFF.

This clone was counted between two and nine times. This chain uses TRBV12-3 or TRBV12-4 with TRBJ2-7, with D possibly TRBD1 on 6 matching bases. The CDR3 extends over 12 amino acids. V lost 3 bases to trimming and J lost 7 bases, with 10 bases between them. The CDR3 DNA is TGTGCCAGCAGTTTGGACAGAATAGAGCAGTACTTC. Translated: CASSLDRIEQYF.

This clone has more than one count but fewer than ten. This chain uses TRBV28 with TRBJ2-7; no reliable D call. With 2 bases removed from V and 2 bases from J, the gap between germline ends came to 4 bases. The germline gives CDR1 MDHEN, CDR2 SYDVKM. The CDR3 sequence is 12 residues long. CDR3 sequence reads: CASSLGTYEQYF. The DNA of the CDR3 is TGTGCCAGCAGTTTAGGTACCTACGAGCAGTACTTC.

This clone has ten or more counts. As DNA, the CDR3 is TGTGCCAGCAGCTTAACAGGGAACGAGCAGTACTTC. Its protein product is CASSLTGNEQYF. This chain links TRBV7-3 with TRBJ2-7; D not certain. This CDR3 comprises 12 residues. V lost 0 bases and J 5 bases, leaving 5 bases between the germline ends. The germline CDR1 and CDR2 sequences are SGHTA and FQGTGA.

This clone was picked up many times. The V and J genes are TRBV2 and TRBJ2-5, with 10 bases fitting TRBD1. With 1 base clipped from V and 4 bases from J, the junction kept 3 bases outside the gene matches. The germline gives CDR1 SNHLY, CDR2 FYNNEI. The CDR3 covers 15 residues. In DNA form, the CDR3 reads TGTGCCAGCAGTGAAGGGACAGGGGGGGGAGAGACCCAGTACTTC. Amino acid sequence: CASSEGTGGGETQYF.

V usage is TRBV6-2 or TRBV6-3 and J usage is TRBJ2-1; TRBD1 is a possible D gene (5 bases). Germline V CDR1 and CDR2: MNHEY, SVGEGT. V lost 6 bases, J lost 8 bases, and 23 bases lay in between. This CDR3 is built from 16 residues. CDR3 bases: TGTGCCAGCAGCCCTTACCGACAGAAATCCTCCGATGAGCAGTTCTTC. Translated: CASSPYRQKSSDEQFF.

This clone has at least ten counts. The chain is built from TRBV5-5 and TRBJ2-1; unclear D gene. V was trimmed by 2 bases and J by 2 bases, leaving 5 bases between them. This CDR3 contains 13 residues. Germline V gene data show CDR1 as SGHKS and CDR2 as YYEKEE (reference sequence). CDR3 in amino acids: CASSFSPYNEQFF. The CDR3 DNA reads TGTGCCAGCAGCTTCTCGCCCTACAATGAGCAGTTCTTC.

Concerning this clone itself: Being one base from a much bigger clone, this may be a read error. This sample also contains other DNA sequences that code for the same CDR3. This chain uses TRBV6-1 with TRBJ2-3; D is unresolved. Trimming pared 3 bases from V and 0 bases from J, leaving 10 bases between. This CDR3 has 15 amino acids. The V gene's germline CDR1 is MNHNS and CDR2 SASEGT. The CDR3 DNA follows: TGTGCCAGCAGTGATTCTCAGAGAAGCACAGATACGCAGTATTTT. It yields the protein CASSDSQRSTDTQYF.

This clone occurred a few times. A single base separates this from a much larger clone, so it may be a read error. The chain carries TRBV7-3 and TRBJ2-3; TRBD2 might be the D (5 bases). The CDR3 totals 13 residues. V was trimmed by 4 bases and J by 5 bases, leaving 10 bases between them. Germline assignment: CDR1 SGHTA and CDR2 FQGTGA. CDR3 protein: CASSSLDEDTQYF. The DNA for the CDR3 is TGTGCCAGCAGCTCACTAGACGAAGATACGCAGTATTTT.

This clone was found many times. This chain links TRBV5-1 with TRBJ1-3, with TRBD1 as a possible D gene (6 bases). Trimming pared 4 bases from V and 4 bases from J, leaving 18 bases between. Germline V CDR1 and CDR2: SGHRS, YFSETQ. The CDR3 extends over 16 amino acids. CDR3: CASSRGMTGPGNTIYF. DNA for the CDR3: TGCGCCAGCAGCCGCGGCATGACAGGACCCGGAAACACCATATATTTT.

There are many counts of this clone. The V gene is TRBV20-1, the J gene TRBJ2-5, with 8 nucleotides matching TRBD2. V was clipped by 3 bases and J by 4 bases; unmatched bases: 4. The CDR3 loop spans 13 amino acids. The germline CDR1 and CDR2 sequences are DFQATT and SNEGSKA (reference sequence). CDR3 in amino acids: CSASWRGAETQYF. CDR3 DNA sequence: TGCAGTGCTAGTTGGCGGGGGGCAGAGACCCAGTACTTC.

Comment on this clone: Being one base from a much bigger clone, this may be a read error. The chain links TRBV11-1 to TRBJ1-1; 8 bases are shared with TRBD1. The CDR3 spans 18 residues. CDR1 SGHAT and CDR2 FQDESV come from the germline V gene (reference sequence). Here the CDR3 DNA reads TGTGCCAGCAGCCTAAGTAGGGCAGGGGGCTTCGTTGGCACTGAATCTTTCTTT. It translates to CASSLSRAGGFVGTESFF.

Details on this clone: A read error may explain this, as a much larger clone is one base away. DNA for the CDR3: TGTGCCACCCTTCTGTCATGGGGGCTGAATTCTGGGGCCAACGTCCTGACTTTC. This encodes CATLLSWGLNSGANVLTF. The genes are TRBV15 and TRBJ2-6; possible D gene TRBD1, 6 bases. Germline V gives CDR1 LNHNV, CDR2 YYDKDF (reference sequence). V was pared by 8 bases and J by 1 base, with 21 bases between. CDR3 size: 18 residues. Filled out from reference TRBV15 and TRBJ2-6, the complete variable domain reads DAMVIQNPRYQVTQFGKPVTLSCSQTLNHNVMYWYQQKSSQAPKLLFHYYDKDFNNEADTPDNFQSRRPNTSFCFLDIRSPGLGDTAMYLCATLLSWGLNSGANVLTFGAGSRLTVL.

In its sample, this clone was seen many times. The genes are TRBV6-5 and TRBJ2-2; possible D gene TRBD2, 5 bases. V lost 0 bases and J lost 6, with 14 bases in between. Germline V gene data show CDR1 as MNHEY and CDR2 as SVGAGI. The CDR3 is 16 amino acids. The CDR3 loop is CASSYSPGLGSGELFF. DNA for the CDR3: TGTGCCAGCAGTTACTCGCCGGGATTGGGGTCCGGGGAGCTGTTTTTT.

This clone was observed at least ten times. V is TRBV6-6 and J is TRBJ1-2, with D unresolved. The CDR3 spans 16 residues. V was pared by 3 bases and J by 3 bases, with 17 bases between. Looked up from germline, CDR1 is MNHNY and CDR2 is SVGAGI (reference sequence). The CDR3 DNA sequence: TGTGCCAGCAGTTATTCCGTCCGTCGGGTTGACTATGGCTACACCTTC. This gives the protein CASSYSVRRVDYGYTF.

Sample share makes this clone medium-sized. This chain connects TRBV6-1 to TRBJ1-6, with 7 bases lining up with TRBD1. The germline CDR1 and CDR2 sequences are MNHNS and SASEGT. The CDR3 totals 14 residues. Losses at the gene ends were 6 bases for V and 5 bases for J; bases not matched to a gene: 4. The CDR3 nucleotides read TGTGCCAGCAGCCCCGGGACAGATAATTCACCCCTCCACTTT. This encodes CASSPGTDNSPLHF.

The rearrangement joins TRBV4-2 to TRBJ2-7, with TRBD2 as a possible D gene (6 bases). This CDR3 is built from 21 residues. V lost 4 bases to trimming and J lost 1 base, with 32 bases between them. CDR1 is LGHNA and CDR2 is YNFKEQ in the germline V gene. The CDR3 sequence: CASSPLSPGELSGPGSYEQYF. CDR3 in DNA: TGTGCCAGCAGCCCCCTTAGCCCGGGGGAGCTATCGGGACCCGGTTCCTACGAGCAGTACTTC.

This clone has a handful of counts. The rearrangement links TRBV6-1 to TRBJ2-1; D is possibly TRBD1 or TRBD2 (5 bases each). The V gene lost 6 bases and the J gene lost 7 bases, with 13 bases spanning the gap. The CDR3 totals 13 residues. Germline V lookup: CDR1 MNHNS, CDR2 SASEGT. The CDR3 spells CASSGGGLNEQFF. Here the CDR3 DNA reads TGTGCCAGCAGCGGTGGGGGATTGAATGAGCAGTTCTTC.

About this clone: One junction end does not reproduce the germline sequence, and a read error may be involved. The chain recombines TRBV12-3 or TRBV12-4 with TRBJ1-4, with 9 positions matching TRBD1. This CDR3 spans 15 amino acids. In DNA, the CDR3 is TGTGCCAGCAGTACTCGGACAGGGGAGGGAGAAAAACTGTTCTTT. Translating gives CASSTRTGEGEKLFF.

This clone was recorded many times. V and J are TRBV6-1 and TRBJ2-7; TRBD2 is a possible D gene (6 bases). The germline gives CDR1 MNHNS, CDR2 SASEGT. The CDR3 has 14 residues. Trimming left V 5 bases short and J 5 bases short, with 16 bases between. CDR3 DNA: TGTGCCAGCAGTTCCCTGACTAGAAGAGACGAGCAGTACTTC. Amino acid sequence: CASSSLTRRDEQYF.

Remarks on this clone: A much larger clonotype is one base distant, so this may be a read error. The genes are TRBV24-1 and TRBJ2-5; TRBD2 matches at 10 bases. This CDR3 region has 17 residues. Germline V gives CDR1 KGHDR, CDR2 SFDVKD. The CDR3 reads CATSDLHGTSVGGTKYF. Here the CDR3 DNA reads TGTGCCACCAGTGATTTGCATGGGACTAGCGTGGGCGGGACCAAGTACTTC.

This clone has ten or more counts. The chain employs TRBV6-1 and TRBJ1-5; maybe TRBD1 (5 bases). In germline, CDR1 is MNHNS, CDR2 SASEGT. The V and J ends lost 3 bases and 5 bases respectively, with 14 bases between them. The CDR3 loop spans 15 amino acids. The chain's CDR3 is CASSEGRASHQPQHF. The CDR3, as DNA: TGTGCCAGCAGTGAGGGCAGGGCCTCCCATCAGCCCCAGCATTTT.